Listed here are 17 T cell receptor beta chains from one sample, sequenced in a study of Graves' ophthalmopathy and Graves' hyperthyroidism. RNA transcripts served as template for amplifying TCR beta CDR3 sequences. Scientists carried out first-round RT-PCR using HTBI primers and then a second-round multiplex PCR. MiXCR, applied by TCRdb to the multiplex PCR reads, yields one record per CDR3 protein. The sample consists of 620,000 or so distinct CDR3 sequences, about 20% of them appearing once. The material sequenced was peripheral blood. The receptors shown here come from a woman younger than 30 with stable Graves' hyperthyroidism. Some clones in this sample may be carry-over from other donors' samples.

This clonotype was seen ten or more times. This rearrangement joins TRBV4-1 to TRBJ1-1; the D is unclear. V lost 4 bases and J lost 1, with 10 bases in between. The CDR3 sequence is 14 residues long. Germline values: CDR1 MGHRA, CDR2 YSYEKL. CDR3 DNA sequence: TGCGCCAGCAGCCTGTACTCAGCGAACACTGAAGCTTTCTTT. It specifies CASSLYSANTEAFF.

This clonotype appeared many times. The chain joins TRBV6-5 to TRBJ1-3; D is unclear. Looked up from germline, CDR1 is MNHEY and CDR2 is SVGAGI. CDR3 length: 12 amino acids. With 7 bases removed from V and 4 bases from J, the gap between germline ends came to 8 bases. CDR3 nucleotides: TGTGCCAGCACGAGTAGAGGAAACACCATATATTTT. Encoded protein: CASTSRGNTIYF.

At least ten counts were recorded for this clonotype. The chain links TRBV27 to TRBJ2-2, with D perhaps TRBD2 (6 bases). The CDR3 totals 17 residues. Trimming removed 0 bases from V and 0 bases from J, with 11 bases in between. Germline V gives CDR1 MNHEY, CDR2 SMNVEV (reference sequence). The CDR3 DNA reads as TGTGCCAGCAGTTTATCCCCTGCGGGGCCGAACACCGGGGAGCTGTTTTTT. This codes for CASSLSPAGPNTGELFF.

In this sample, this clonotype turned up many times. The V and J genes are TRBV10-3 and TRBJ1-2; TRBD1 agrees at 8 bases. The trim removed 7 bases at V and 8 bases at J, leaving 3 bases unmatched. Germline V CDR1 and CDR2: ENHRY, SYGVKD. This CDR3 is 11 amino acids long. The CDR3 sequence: CAITTGDGYTF. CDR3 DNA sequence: TGTGCCATCACGACAGGGGACGGCTACACCTTC.

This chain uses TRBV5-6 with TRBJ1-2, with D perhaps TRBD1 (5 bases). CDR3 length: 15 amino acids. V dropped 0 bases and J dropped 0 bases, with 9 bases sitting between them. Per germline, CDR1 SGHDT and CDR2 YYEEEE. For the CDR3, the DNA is TGTGCCAGCAGCTTGGGGGGCAGAGCTAACTATGGCTACACCTTC. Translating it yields CASSLGGRANYGYTF.

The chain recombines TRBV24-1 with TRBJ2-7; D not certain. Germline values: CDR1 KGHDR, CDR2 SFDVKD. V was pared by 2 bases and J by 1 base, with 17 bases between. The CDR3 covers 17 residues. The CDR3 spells CATSDSQTGLGSYEQYF. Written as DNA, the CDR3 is TGTGCCACCAGTGATTCTCAGACCGGGCTGGGGTCCTACGAGCAGTACTTC.

The CDR3 DNA follows: TGTGCCAGCAGCAAGGGACTAGAGGGAAAGGGGTACTTC. Protein product: CASSKGLEGKGYF. V is TRBV6-2 or TRBV6-3 and J is TRBJ2-4; 8 bases are a match to TRBD2. Per germline, CDR1 MNHEY and CDR2 SVGEGT. The CDR3 sequence is 13 residues long. V dropped 6 bases and J dropped 15; count of bases not matched to a gene: 13.

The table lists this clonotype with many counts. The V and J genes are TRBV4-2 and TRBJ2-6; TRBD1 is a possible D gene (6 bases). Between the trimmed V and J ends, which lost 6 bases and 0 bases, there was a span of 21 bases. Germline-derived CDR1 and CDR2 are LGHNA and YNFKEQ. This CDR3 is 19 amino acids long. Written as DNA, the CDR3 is TGTGCCAGCAGTCGTGACGAAGGGGGAATTAGCTCTGGGGCCAACGTCCTGACTTTC. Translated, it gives CASSRDEGGISSGANVLTF.

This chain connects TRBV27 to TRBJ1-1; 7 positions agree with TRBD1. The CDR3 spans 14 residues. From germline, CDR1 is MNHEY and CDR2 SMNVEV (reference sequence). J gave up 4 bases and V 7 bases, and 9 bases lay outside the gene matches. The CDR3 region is CASTSTGDGTEAFF. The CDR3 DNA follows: TGTGCCAGCACTTCCACAGGGGATGGCACTGAAGCTTTCTTT.

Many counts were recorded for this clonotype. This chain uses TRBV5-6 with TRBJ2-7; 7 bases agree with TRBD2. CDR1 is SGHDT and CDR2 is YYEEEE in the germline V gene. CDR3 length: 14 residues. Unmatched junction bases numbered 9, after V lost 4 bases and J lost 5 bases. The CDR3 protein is CASSGEGGKNEQYF. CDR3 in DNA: TGTGCCAGCAGCGGGGAGGGCGGGAAGAACGAGCAGTACTTC.

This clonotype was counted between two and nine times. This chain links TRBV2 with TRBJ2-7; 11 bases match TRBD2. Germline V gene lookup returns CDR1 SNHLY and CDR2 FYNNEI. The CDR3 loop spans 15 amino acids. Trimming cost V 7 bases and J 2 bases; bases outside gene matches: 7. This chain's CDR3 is CASKTSGVPAYEQYF. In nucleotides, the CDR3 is TGTGCCAGCAAGACTAGCGGGGTCCCCGCCTACGAGCAGTACTTC.

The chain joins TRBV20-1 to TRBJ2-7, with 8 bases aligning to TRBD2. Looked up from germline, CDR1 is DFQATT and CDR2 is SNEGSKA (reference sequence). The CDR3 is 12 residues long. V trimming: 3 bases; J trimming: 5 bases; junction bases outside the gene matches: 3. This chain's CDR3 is CSASGRDDEQYF. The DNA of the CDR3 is TGCAGTGCTAGCGGGAGGGACGACGAGCAGTACTTC.

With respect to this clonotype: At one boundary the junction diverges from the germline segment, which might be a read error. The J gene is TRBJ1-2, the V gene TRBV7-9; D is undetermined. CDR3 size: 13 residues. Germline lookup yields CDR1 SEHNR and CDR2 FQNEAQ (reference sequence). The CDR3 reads CASSPIEVYGYTF. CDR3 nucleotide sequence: TGTGCCAGCAGCCCTATCGAGGTATATGGTTACACCTTC.

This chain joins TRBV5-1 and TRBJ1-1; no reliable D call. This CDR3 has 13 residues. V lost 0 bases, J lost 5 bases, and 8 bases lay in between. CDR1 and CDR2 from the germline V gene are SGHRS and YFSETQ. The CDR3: CASSLESLTEAFF. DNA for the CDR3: TGCGCCAGCAGCTTGGAGAGCTTAACTGAAGCTTTCTTT.

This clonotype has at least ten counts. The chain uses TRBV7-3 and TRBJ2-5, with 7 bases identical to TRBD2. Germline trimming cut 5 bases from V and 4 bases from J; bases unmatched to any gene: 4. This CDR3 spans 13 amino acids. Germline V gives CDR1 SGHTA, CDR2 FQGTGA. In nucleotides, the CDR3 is TGTGCCAGCAGCCGGGGGGAGGGAGAGACCCAGTACTTC. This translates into CASSRGEGETQYF.

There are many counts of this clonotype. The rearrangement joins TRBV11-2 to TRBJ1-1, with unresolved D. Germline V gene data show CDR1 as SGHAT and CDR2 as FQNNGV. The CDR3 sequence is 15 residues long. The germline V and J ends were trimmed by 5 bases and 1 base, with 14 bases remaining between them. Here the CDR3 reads CASSLFGRTNTEAFF. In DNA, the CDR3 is TGTGCCAGCAGCCTATTCGGACGGACGAACACTGAAGCTTTCTTT. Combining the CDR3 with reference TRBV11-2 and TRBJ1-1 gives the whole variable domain EAGVAQSPRYKIIEKRQSVAFWCNPISGHATLYWYQQILGQGPKLLIQFQNNGVVDDSQLPKDRFSAERLKGVDSTLKIQPAKLEDSAVYLCASSLFGRTNTEAFFGQGTRLTVV.

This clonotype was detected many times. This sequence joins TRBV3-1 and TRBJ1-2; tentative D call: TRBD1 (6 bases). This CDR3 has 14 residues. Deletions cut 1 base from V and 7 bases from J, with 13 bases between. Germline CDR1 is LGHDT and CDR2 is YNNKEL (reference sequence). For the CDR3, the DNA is TGTGCCAGCAGCCAAGGACGGGGGGCGGGTGGCTACACCTTC. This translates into CASSQGRGAGGYTF. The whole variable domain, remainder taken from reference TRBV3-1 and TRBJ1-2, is DTAVSQTPKYLVTQMGNDKSIKCEQNLGHDTMYWYKQDSKKFLKIMFSYNNKELIINETVPNRFSPKSPDKAHLNLHINSLELGDSAVYFCASSQGRGAGGYTFGSGTRLTVV.